The next 5 T cell receptor beta chains were all read from a single sample in a study of T-cell memory formation after mild COVID-19 (dated by TCRdb to the early 2020s). Library creation used 5' RACE. The instrument given in TCRdb is Illumina NovaSeq 6000. Using fastp trimming at Q25 and MiXCR clonotype assembly, TCRdb reanalyzed the public sequencing data and kept in-frame beta chains. All rows with the same CDR3 protein become a single entry with the most common DNA and genes. The sample table contains under 150,000 distinct CDR3 sequences; only one count was recorded for approximately 15% of them. The ten largest clonotypes hold approximately 13% of the sample. The sequenced sample consisted of PBMCs or a T cell subset sorted from them (not recorded which). These receptors were taken from an adult woman who had mild COVID-19 (a few samples of this study predate the infection). The sample titles of this study are shuffled in the database, so cell type and time point are left out; the donor was told from shared clones.

This clonotype was detected only a few times. The V and J genes are TRBV14 and TRBJ2-3, with 9 bases that match TRBD2. This CDR3 has 16 amino acids. Germline assignment: CDR1 SGHDN and CDR2 FVKESK. V was pared by 4 bases and J by 6 bases, with 11 bases of the junction left unmatched. CDR3 coding DNA: TGTGCCAGCAGCCCCCACCTGCGGGGGGGCGGGGATACGCAGTATTTT. Its translation is CASSPHLRGGGDTQYF.

The sample holds a few counts of this clonotype. The chain's CDR3 is CASSQKTVAYGYTF. CDR3 nucleotides: TGTGCCAGCAGCCAAAAGACAGTAGCCTATGGCTACACCTTC. The chain employs TRBV3-1 and TRBJ1-2, with D maybe TRBD1 (5 bases). The germline V gene encodes CDR1 LGHDT and CDR2 YNNKEL (reference sequence). V lost 2 bases and J 4 bases, leaving 11 bases between the germline ends. The CDR3 is made up of 14 amino acids.

This clonotype was seen a few times. The V call is TRBV5-1, the J call TRBJ2-3; no definite D call. The germline CDR1 and CDR2 sequences are SGHRS and YFSETQ. The CDR3 is 12 residues long. V lost 4 bases, J lost 0 bases, and 3 bases lay in between. CDR3 nucleotide sequence: TGCGCCAGCAGCATGAGCACAGATACGCAGTATTTT. Amino acids: CASSMSTDTQYF. Full variable domain (remainder filled in from reference TRBV5-1 and TRBJ2-3): KAGVTQTPRYLIKTRGQQVTLSCSPISGHRSVSWYQQTPGQGLQFLFEYFSETQRNKGNFPGRFSGRQFSNSRSEMNVSTLELGDSALYLCASSMSTDTQYFGPGTRLTVL.

The DNA for the CDR3 is TGTGCCAGCAGTGCAGGGGCTCAAGAGACCCAGTACTTC. This sequence encodes CASSAGAQETQYF. This rearrangement joins TRBV2 to TRBJ2-5; TRBD1 is a possible D gene (6 bases). Germline lookup yields CDR1 SNHLY and CDR2 FYNNEI. Trimming shortened V by 4 bases and J by 2 bases, and 8 bases separated the two germline ends. This CDR3 has 13 amino acids.

The chain joins TRBV5-1 to TRBJ2-3, with 9 bases aligning to TRBD1. CDR1 and CDR2 (germline): SGHRS, YFSETQ. CDR3 size: 15 residues. The V and J ends lost 0 bases and 1 base, in that order; junction bases with no gene match: 0. The CDR3 bases are TGCGCCAGCAGCTTGGGGGACAGGGGCACAGATACGCAGTATTTT. It translates to CASSLGDRGTDTQYF.